The 20 T cell receptor beta chains listed next were all sequenced from one sample in a study of shared T cell receptors in the human thymus. This table comes from immunoSEQ multiplex PCR, and its TCRdb copy is limited to in-frame clones, with some not included. The sample has 600,000 or so clones; approximately 89% are singletons. Separately, the same data were catalogued under a study of human thymus T cells.

Sequences were obtained from thymocytes. These receptor sequences come from a boy younger than two with a congenital heart defect.

The genes are TRBV5-6 and TRBJ1-2; 9 bases are shared with TRBD1. The CDR3 is made up of 16 amino acids. Germline V gene data show CDR1 as SGHDT and CDR2 as YYEEEE. J was trimmed by 3 bases and V by 2 bases; bases with no gene match: 8. The CDR3 DNA follows: TGTGCCAGCAGCTTTTCCCCGGACAGGGGTTACTATGGCTACACCTTC. It yields the protein CASSFSPDRGYYGYTF.

The V gene is TRBV27, the J gene TRBJ1-1; D may be TRBD1 (6 bases). The CDR3 consists of 15 residues. V gave up 5 bases and J gave up 5 bases, with 18 bases separating them. Germline V gene sequence: CDR1 MNHEY, CDR2 SMNVEV (reference sequence). CDR3 DNA: TGTGCCAGCAGTCCCAATAACTACCAGGGGACTGAAGCTTTCTTT. Its protein product is CASSPNNYQGTEAFF.

V is TRBV4-1 and J is TRBJ2-1, with 13 bases lining up with TRBD2. The CDR3 sequence is 15 residues long. The V gene end was trimmed by 4 bases and the J gene end by 9 bases; junction bases not matched to a gene: 6. Germline V gene lookup returns CDR1 MGHRA and CDR2 YSYEKL. The CDR3 nucleotides are TGCGCCAGCAGCCCAGGACTAGCGGGAGTTCCTGAGCAGTTCTTC. As protein: CASSPGLAGVPEQFF.

The gene calls are TRBV11-2 and TRBJ2-2; D gene unclear. The CDR3 covers 16 residues. The V gene's germline CDR1 is SGHAT and CDR2 FQNNGV. V shed 4 bases and J shed 1 base, with 13 bases lying between them. In DNA form, the CDR3 reads TGTGCCAGCAGCTGTACAGCAAAACGGAACACCGGGGAGCTGTTTTTT. Protein sequence: CASSCTAKRNTGELFF.

This sequence joins TRBV14 and TRBJ2-7, with 7 bases fitting TRBD2. The germline V gene has CDR1 SGHDN and CDR2 FVKESK. V was pared by 3 bases and J by 5 bases, with 7 bases of the junction left unmatched. CDR3 length: 14 residues. The CDR3 region is CASSHRRLADEQYF. The CDR3 nucleotides read TGTGCCAGCAGCCACCGCAGACTAGCTGACGAGCAGTACTTC.

The chain carries TRBV30 and TRBJ2-7, with D perhaps TRBD2 (6 bases). Germline V gene lookup returns CDR1 GTSNPN and CDR2 SVGIG (reference sequence). Trimming removed 4 bases at V and 2 bases at J, with 12 bases between. CDR3 size: 13 residues. This CDR3 reads CAWKEGPTYEQYF. The CDR3 DNA sequence: TGTGCCTGGAAGGAGGGGCCAACCTACGAGCAGTACTTC. The full variable domain, completed using reference TRBV30 and TRBJ2-7, is SQTIHQWPATLVQPVGSPLSLECTVEGTSNPNLYWYRQAAGRGLQLLFYSVGIGQISSEVPQNLSASRPQDRQFILSSKKLLLSDSGFYLCAWKEGPTYEQYFGPGTRLTVT.

The chain is built from TRBV12-5 and TRBJ1-1; weak D call: TRBD1 (5 bases). The V end lost 1 base, the J end lost 1 base, and 10 bases lay between the germline ends. CDR3 length: 15 residues. Germline CDR1 LGHNT, CDR2 FRNRAP. This chain's CDR3 is CASGLGRGGNTEAFF. The CDR3 DNA reads TGTGCTAGTGGTTTGGGACGGGGGGGGAACACTGAAGCTTTCTTT.

This chain uses TRBV14 with TRBJ2-7; 10 nucleotides match TRBD2. Germline assignment: CDR1 SGHDN and CDR2 FVKESK. The length of the CDR3 is 18 residues. With V trimmed by 5 bases and J by 0 bases, 13 bases remained unmatched. The CDR3 protein is CASSGGLAGASLSYEQYF. Written as DNA, the CDR3 is TGTGCCAGCAGCGGCGGGCTAGCGGGGGCTTCACTCTCCTACGAGCAGTACTTC.

The rearrangement uses TRBV5-4 and TRBJ1-4; 8 bases match TRBD1. J gave up 6 bases and V 4 bases, and 5 bases lay outside the gene matches. This CDR3 spans 14 amino acids. Germline V gene lookup returns CDR1 SGHNT and CDR2 YYREEE (reference sequence). DNA of the CDR3: TGTGCCAGCAGCCCGGACAGGGTGGATGAAAAACTGTTTTTT. Encoded protein: CASSPDRVDEKLFF.

The J gene is TRBJ1-6, the V gene TRBV25-1, with 7 positions matching TRBD1. This CDR3 is built from 16 residues. CDR1 is MGHDK and CDR2 is SYGVNS in the germline V gene. Trimming took 4 bases from V and 9 from J; bases not matched to a gene: 12. The CDR3 sequence: CASSGRQGTPRSPLHF. In DNA, the CDR3 is TGTGCCAGCAGTGGACGACAGGGTACCCCTCGTTCACCCCTCCACTTT.

This chain connects TRBV4-1 to TRBJ1-2; D is possibly TRBD1 (5 bases). Trimming took 1 base from V and 3 from J, leaving 9 bases between them. This CDR3 comprises 14 residues. Per germline, CDR1 MGHRA and CDR2 YSYEKL. CDR3 nucleotides: TGCGCCAGCAGCCAAGGGACAATAGACTATGGCTACACCTTC. Amino acid sequence: CASSQGTIDYGYTF.

CDR3 in DNA: TGTGCCAGCAGTTCCCATAGGACTACCCCAAGGGAGACCCAGTACTTC. Encoded protein: CASSSHRTTPRETQYF. The V and J genes are TRBV28 and TRBJ2-5, with D tentatively TRBD2 (6 bases). The CDR3 runs 16 residues. CDR1 and CDR2 (germline): MDHEN, SYDVKM. The V end lost 4 bases, the J end lost 5 bases, and 20 bases lay between the germline ends. The variable domain in full, with the rest retrieved from reference TRBV28 and TRBJ2-5, is DVKVTQSSRYLVKRTGEKVFLECVQDMDHENMFWYRQDPGLGLRLIYFSYDVKMKEKGDIPEGYSVSREKKERFSLILESASTNQTSMYLCASSSHRTTPRETQYFGPGTRLLVL.

The chain combines TRBV28 with TRBJ1-4; no firm D call. Trimming cost V 4 bases and J 8 bases, with 2 bases left between them. Germline V gene lookup returns CDR1 MDHEN and CDR2 SYDVKM. The CDR3 runs to 10 residues. CDR3 residues: CASSSEKLFF. CDR3 in DNA: TGTGCCAGCAGTTCAGAAAAACTGTTTTTT. The full variable domain, in which reference TRBV28 and TRBJ1-4 provide the parts outside the CDR3, is DVKVTQSSRYLVKRTGEKVFLECVQDMDHENMFWYRQDPGLGLRLIYFSYDVKMKEKGDIPEGYSVSREKKERFSLILESASTNQTSMYLCASSSEKLFFGSGTQLSVL.

This sequence joins TRBV19 and TRBJ2-6; TRBD1 aligns across 7 bases. From germline, CDR1 is LNHDA and CDR2 SQIVND (reference sequence). V shed 5 bases, J shed 4 bases, and the junction held 8 bases outside the gene matches. This CDR3 is built from 16 residues. CDR3 nucleotides: TGTGCCAGTAGTGGGGGACAGACTAAAGGGGCCAACGTCCTGACTTTC. Amino acid sequence: CASSGGQTKGANVLTF.

The genes are TRBV7-9 and TRBJ1-3, with 8 nucleotides matching TRBD1. The CDR3 is 19 amino acids. The germline V gene encodes CDR1 SEHNR and CDR2 FQNEAQ (reference sequence). V was clipped by 1 base and J by 5 bases; unmatched bases: 16. The CDR3: CASSLVNSRGPKERNTIYF. CDR3 nucleotide sequence: TGTGCCAGCAGCTTAGTGAACTCCAGGGGGCCAAAGGAAAGAAACACCATATATTTT.

The chain has TRBV15 and TRBJ2-3; D may be TRBD2 (5 bases). V was cut by 0 bases and J by 0 bases, with 16 bases left in between. The CDR3 is 18 residues long. CDR1 and CDR2 from the germline V gene are LNHNV and YYDKDF (reference sequence). CDR3 sequence reads: CATSRERLERFSTDTQYF. The CDR3 DNA sequence: TGTGCCACCAGCAGAGAAAGGTTGGAGCGGTTCAGCACAGATACGCAGTATTTT.

This chain connects TRBV27 to TRBJ2-7, with D perhaps TRBD1 (6 bases). The V end lost 2 bases, the J end lost 1 base, and 9 bases lay between the germline ends. The CDR3 runs 14 residues. Germline V lookup: CDR1 MNHEY, CDR2 SMNVEV (reference sequence). CDR3 region: CASSLGDTSYEQYF. CDR3 nucleotides: TGTGCCAGCAGTTTAGGGGACACTTCCTACGAGCAGTACTTC.

The CDR3 reads CASSWNGLAEITDTQYF. The CDR3 DNA is TGCGCCAGCAGCTGGAATGGACTAGCGGAGATCACAGATACGCAGTATTTT. The chain couples TRBV5-1 to TRBJ2-3; 10 nucleotides match TRBD2. V lost 3 bases to trimming and J lost 2 bases; unmatched junction nucleotides: 9. CDR3 size: 17 residues. CDR1 and CDR2 from the germline V gene are SGHRS and YFSETQ.

The chain couples TRBV5-6 to TRBJ2-7; D not resolved. The CDR3 sequence is 16 residues long. V lost 2 bases and J lost 0, with 15 bases in between. Germline V gives CDR1 SGHDT, CDR2 YYEEEE. CDR3 coding DNA: TGTGCCAGCAGCTTACACACAGACGGTCTCTCCTACGAGCAGTACTTC. Protein sequence: CASSLHTDGLSYEQYF.

This chain connects TRBV5-6 to TRBJ2-7; perhaps TRBD1 as D (7 bases). V lost 2 bases and J 2 bases, leaving 11 bases between the germline ends. CDR1 and CDR2 from the germline V gene are SGHDT and YYEEEE. CDR3 size: 14 residues. The CDR3 DNA follows: TGTGCCAGCAGCTTATTCAGGGGGGCCTACGAGCAGTACTTC. This translates into CASSLFRGAYEQYF.